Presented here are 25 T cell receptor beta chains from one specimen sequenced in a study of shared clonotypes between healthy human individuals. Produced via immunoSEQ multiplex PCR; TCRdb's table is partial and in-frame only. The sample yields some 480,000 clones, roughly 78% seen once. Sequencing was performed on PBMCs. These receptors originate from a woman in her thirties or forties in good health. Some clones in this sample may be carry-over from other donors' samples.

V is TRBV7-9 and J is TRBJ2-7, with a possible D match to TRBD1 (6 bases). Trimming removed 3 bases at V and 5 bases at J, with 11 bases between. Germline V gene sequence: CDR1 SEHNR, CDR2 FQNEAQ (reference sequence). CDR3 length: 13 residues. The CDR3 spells CASSLVGTNEQYF. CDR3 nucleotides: TGTGCCAGCAGCTTGGTAGGGACAAACGAGCAGTACTTC.

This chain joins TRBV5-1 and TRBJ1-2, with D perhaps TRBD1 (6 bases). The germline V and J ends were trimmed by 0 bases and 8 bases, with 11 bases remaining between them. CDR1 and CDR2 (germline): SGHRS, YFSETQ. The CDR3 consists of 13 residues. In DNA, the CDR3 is TGCGCCAGCAGCTTGGGTCAGGGGACGGGCTACACCTTC. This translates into CASSLGQGTGYTF.

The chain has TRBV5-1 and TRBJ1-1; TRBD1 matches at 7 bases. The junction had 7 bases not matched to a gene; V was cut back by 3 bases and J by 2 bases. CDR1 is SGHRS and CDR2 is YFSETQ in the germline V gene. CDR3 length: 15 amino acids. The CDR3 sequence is CASSWGQSFNTEAFF. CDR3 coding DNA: TGCGCCAGCAGCTGGGGACAGAGCTTTAACACTGAAGCTTTCTTT.

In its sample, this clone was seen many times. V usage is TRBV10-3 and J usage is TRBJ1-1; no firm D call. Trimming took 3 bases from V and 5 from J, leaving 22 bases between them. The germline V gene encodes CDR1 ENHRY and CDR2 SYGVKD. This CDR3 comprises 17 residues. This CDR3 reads CAISDPGVNPLGTEAFF. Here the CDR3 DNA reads TGTGCCATCAGTGACCCCGGGGTCAACCCTTTAGGGACTGAAGCTTTCTTT.

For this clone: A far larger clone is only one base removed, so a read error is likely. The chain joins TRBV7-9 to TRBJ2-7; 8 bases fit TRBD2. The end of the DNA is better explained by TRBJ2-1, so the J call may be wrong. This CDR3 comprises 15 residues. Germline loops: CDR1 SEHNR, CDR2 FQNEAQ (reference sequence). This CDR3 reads CASSFRTSGHNEQFF. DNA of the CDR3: TGCGCCAGCAGCTTCAGAACTAGCGGACACAATGAGCAGTTCTTC.

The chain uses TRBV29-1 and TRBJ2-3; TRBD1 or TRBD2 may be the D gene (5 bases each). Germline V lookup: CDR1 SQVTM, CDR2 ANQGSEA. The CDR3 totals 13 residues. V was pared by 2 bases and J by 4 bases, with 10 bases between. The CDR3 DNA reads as TGCAGCGTTGAACTTCCGGGACCAGATACGCAGTATTTT. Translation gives CSVELPGPDTQYF.

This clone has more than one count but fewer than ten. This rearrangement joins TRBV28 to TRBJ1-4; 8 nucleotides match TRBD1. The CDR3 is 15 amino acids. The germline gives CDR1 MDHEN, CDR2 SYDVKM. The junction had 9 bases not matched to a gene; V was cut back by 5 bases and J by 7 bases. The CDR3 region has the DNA TGTGCCAGCAGTATACCCGGGACAGGAGTTGAAAAACTGTTTTTT. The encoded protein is CASSIPGTGVEKLFF.

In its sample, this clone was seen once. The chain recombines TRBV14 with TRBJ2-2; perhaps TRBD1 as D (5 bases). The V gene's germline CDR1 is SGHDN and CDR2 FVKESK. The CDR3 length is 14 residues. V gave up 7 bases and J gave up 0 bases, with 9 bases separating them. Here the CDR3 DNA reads TGTGCCAGCAACACAGGTGCGAACACCGGGGAGCTGTTTTTT. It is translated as CASNTGANTGELFF.

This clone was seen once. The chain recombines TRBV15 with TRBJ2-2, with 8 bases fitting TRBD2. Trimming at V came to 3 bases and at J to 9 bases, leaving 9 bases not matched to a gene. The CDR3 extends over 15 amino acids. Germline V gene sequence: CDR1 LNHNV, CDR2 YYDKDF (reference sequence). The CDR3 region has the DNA TGTGCCACCAGCAGGCCGGGACTAGGGGACCGGGAGCTGTTTTTT. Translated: CATSRPGLGDRELFF.

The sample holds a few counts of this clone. CDR3 coding DNA: TGTGCCAGCAGTCCGCCGGACAGGTCCTATGGCTACACCTTC. Translation: CASSPPDRSYGYTF. The rearrangement uses TRBV28 and TRBJ1-2, with TRBD1 identical over 7 bases. With 5 bases clipped from V and 4 bases from J, the junction kept 7 bases outside the gene matches. This CDR3 contains 14 residues. Germline loops: CDR1 MDHEN, CDR2 SYDVKM.

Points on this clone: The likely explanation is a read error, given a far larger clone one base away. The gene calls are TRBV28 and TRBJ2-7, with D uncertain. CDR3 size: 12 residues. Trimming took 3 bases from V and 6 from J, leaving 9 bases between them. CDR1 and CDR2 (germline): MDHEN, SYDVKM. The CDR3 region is CASSFGECEQYF. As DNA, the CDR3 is TGTGCCAGCAGTTTCGGAGAGTGCGAGCAGTACTTC.

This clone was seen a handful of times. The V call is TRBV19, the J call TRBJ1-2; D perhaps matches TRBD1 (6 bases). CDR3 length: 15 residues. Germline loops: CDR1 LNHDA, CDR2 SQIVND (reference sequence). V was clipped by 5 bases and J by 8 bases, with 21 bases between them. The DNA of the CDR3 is TGTGCCAGTAGTCCCGGGACACCGGACCGCTCAGGCTACACCTTC. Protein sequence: CASSPGTPDRSGYTF.

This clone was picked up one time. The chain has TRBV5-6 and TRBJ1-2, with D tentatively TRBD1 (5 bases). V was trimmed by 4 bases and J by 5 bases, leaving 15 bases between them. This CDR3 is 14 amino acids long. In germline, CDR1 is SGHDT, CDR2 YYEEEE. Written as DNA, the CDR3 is TGTGCCAGCAGCCCCGGGGACCAAGCATATGGCTACACCTTC. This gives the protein CASSPGDQAYGYTF. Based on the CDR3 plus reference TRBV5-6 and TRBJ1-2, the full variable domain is DAGVTQSPTHLIKTRGQQVTLRCSPKSGHDTVSWYQQALGQGPQFIFQYYEEEERQRGNFPDRFSGHQFPNYSSELNVNALLLGDSALYLCASSPGDQAYGYTFGSGTRLTVV.

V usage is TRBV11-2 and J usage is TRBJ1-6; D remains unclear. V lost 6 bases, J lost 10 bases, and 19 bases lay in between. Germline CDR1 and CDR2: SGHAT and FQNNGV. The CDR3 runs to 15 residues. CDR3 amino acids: CASRGYKGPGSPLHF. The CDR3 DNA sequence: TGTGCCAGCAGGGGATATAAAGGCCCAGGATCACCCCTCCACTTT.

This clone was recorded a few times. The CDR3 bases are TGCGCCAGCAGCCCTCAACGAGGGGGAGCCGGGGAGCTGTTTTTT. The encoded protein is CASSPQRGGAGELFF. The gene calls are TRBV5-1 and TRBJ2-2, with D perhaps TRBD1 (6 bases). From germline, CDR1 is SGHRS and CDR2 YFSETQ. V lost 4 bases and J lost 6, with 16 bases in between. The CDR3 runs 15 residues. Combining the CDR3 with reference TRBV5-1 and TRBJ2-2 gives the whole variable domain KAGVTQTPRYLIKTRGQQVTLSCSPISGHRSVSWYQQTPGQGLQFLFEYFSETQRNKGNFPGRFSGRQFSNSRSEMNVSTLELGDSALYLCASSPQRGGAGELFFGEGSRLTVL.

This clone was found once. The CDR3 sequence: CASSPGTSNDEQFF. The CDR3 DNA is TGTGCCAGCTCACCCGGGACCTCCAACGATGAGCAGTTCTTC. The chain combines TRBV18 with TRBJ2-1; either TRBD1 or TRBD2 may fit D (5 bases each). The V end was cut by 3 bases, the J end by 8 bases, with 14 bases between. CDR3 length: 14 residues. The V gene's germline CDR1 is KGHSH and CDR2 LQKENI.

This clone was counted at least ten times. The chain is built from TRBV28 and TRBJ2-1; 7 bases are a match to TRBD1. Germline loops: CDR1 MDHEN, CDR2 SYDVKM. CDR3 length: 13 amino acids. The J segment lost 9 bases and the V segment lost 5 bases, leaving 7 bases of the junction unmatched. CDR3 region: CASSRHRGSEQFF. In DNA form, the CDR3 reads TGTGCCAGCAGTCGCCACAGGGGCAGTGAGCAGTTCTTC.

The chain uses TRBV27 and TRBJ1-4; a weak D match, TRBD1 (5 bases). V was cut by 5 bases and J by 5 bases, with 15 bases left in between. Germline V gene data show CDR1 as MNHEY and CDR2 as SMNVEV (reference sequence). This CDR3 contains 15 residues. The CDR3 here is CASSLLGTENEKLFF. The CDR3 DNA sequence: TGTGCCAGCAGTCTACTTGGGACGGAGAATGAAAAACTGTTTTTT.

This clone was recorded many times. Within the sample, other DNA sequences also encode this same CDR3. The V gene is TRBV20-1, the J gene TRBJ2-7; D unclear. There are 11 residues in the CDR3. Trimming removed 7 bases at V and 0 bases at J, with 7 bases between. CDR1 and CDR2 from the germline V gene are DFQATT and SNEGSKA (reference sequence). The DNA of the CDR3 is TGCAGTGTCCGCGGCTCCTACGAGCAGTACTTC. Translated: CSVRGSYEQYF.

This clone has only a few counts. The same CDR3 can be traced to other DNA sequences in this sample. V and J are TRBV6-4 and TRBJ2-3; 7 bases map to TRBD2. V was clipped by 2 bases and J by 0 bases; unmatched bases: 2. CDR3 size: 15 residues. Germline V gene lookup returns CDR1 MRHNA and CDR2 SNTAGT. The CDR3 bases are TGTGCCAGCAGTGACGGTAGCGGGAGCACAGATACGCAGTATTTT. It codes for CASSDGSGSTDTQYF.

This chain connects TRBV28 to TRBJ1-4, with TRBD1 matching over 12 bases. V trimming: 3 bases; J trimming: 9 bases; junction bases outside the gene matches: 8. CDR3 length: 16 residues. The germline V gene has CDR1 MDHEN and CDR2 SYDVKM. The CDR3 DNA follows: TGTGCCAGCAGTTTCCCGGGACAGGGGGCATCTAAAAAACTGTTTTTT. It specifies CASSFPGQGASKKLFF.

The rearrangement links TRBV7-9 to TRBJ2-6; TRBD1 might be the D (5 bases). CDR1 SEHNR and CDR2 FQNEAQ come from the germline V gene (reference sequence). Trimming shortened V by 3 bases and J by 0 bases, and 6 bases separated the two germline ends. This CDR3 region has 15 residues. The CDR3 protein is CASSLDISGANVLTF. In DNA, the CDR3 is TGTGCCAGCAGCTTGGACATCTCTGGGGCCAACGTCCTGACTTTC.

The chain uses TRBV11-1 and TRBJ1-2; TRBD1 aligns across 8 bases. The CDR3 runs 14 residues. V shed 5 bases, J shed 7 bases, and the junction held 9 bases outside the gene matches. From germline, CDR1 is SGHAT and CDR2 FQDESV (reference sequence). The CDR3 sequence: CASSQGQDSSGYTF. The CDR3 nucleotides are TGTGCCAGCAGCCAGGGACAGGATTCGAGTGGCTACACCTTC.

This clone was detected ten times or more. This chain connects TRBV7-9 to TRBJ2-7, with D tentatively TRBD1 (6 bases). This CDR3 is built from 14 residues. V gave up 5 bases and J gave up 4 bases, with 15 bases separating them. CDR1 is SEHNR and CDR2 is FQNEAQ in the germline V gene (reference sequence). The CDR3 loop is CASSQDSRSYEQYF. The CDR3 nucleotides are TGTGCCAGCAGCCAGGACAGTCGATCTTACGAGCAGTACTTC.

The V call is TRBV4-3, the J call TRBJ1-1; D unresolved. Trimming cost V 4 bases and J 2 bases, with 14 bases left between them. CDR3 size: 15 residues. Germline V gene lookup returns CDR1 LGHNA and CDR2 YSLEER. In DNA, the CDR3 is TGCGCCAGCAGCCGGGAAACAAGTAGAAACACTGAAGCTTTCTTT. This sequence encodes CASSRETSRNTEAFF.